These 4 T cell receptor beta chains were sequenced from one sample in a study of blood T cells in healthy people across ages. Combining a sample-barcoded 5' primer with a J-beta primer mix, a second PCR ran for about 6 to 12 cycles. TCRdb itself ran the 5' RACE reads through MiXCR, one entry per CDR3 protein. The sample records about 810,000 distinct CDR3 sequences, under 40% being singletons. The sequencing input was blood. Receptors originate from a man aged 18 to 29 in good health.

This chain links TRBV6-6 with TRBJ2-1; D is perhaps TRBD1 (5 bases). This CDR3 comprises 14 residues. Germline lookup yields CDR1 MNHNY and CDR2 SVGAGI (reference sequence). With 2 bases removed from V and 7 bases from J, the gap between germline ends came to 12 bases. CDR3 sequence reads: CASSYPPQGNEQFF. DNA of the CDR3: TGTGCCAGCAGTTACCCGCCCCAGGGTAATGAGCAGTTCTTC.

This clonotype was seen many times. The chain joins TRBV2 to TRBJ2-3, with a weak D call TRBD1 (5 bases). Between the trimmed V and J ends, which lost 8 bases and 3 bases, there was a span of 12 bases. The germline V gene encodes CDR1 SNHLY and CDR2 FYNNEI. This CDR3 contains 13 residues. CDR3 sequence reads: CASGALETDTQYF. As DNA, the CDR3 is TGTGCCAGCGGGGCCCTGGAGACAGATACGCAGTATTTT.

The CDR3 region is CSVSGVLNTEAFF. CDR3 sequence (DNA): TGCAGCGTCTCAGGGGTCCTGAACACTGAAGCTTTCTTT. V and J are TRBV29-1 and TRBJ1-1, with a possible D match to TRBD1 (6 bases). Germline V gives CDR1 SQVTM, CDR2 ANQGSEA. This CDR3 has 13 amino acids. V lost 6 bases to trimming and J lost 0 bases, with 11 bases between them.

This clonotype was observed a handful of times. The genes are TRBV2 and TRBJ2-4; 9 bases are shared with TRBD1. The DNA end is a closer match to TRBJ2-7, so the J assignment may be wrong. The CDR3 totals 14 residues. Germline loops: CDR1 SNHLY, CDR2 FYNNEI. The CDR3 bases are TGTGCCAGCAGACCAGGGACAGGGTCTTACGAGCAGTACTTC. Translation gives CASRPGTGSYEQYF.